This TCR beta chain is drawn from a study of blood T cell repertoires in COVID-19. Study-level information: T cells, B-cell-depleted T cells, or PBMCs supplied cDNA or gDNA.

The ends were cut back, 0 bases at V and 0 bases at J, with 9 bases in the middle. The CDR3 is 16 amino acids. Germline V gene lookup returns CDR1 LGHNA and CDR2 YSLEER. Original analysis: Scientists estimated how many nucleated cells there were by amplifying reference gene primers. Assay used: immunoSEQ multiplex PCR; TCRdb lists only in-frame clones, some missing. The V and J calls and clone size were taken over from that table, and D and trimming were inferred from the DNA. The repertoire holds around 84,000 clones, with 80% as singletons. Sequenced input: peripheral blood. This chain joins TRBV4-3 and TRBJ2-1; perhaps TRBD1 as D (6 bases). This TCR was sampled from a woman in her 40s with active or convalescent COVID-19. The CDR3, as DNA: TGCGCCAGCAGCCAAGATACAGGGAGCTCCTACAATGAGCAGTTCTTC. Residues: CASSQDTGSSYNEQFF.